This paragraph covers one T cell receptor beta chain sequence. These data are taken from a study of blood T cell repertoires in COVID-19. Study summary: Whether acute or convalescent, the COVID-19 samples came from the United States, Italy and Spain.

In the original processing: Estimated nucleated cell counts came from reference gene primer amplification. Sequencing used immunoSEQ multiplex PCR; TCRdb keeps in-frame clones, though not all of them. The V and J calls and clone size are taken from that table; D and trimming were inferred from the DNA. The repertoire holds about 220,000 clones, about three quarters seen once, with roughly 7% in the top ten. The sequenced material came from peripheral blood. The clonotype originates from a woman aged 70-85 years with acute or convalescent COVID-19.

The CDR3 DNA reads TGTGCCAGTAGTCTAGGACTACAATCAGATACGCAGTATTTT. Translating gives CASSLGLQSDTQYF. The J gene is TRBJ2-3, the V gene TRBV19, with D maybe TRBD2 (6 bases). The V end was cut by 5 bases, the J end by 4 bases, with 13 bases between. Germline V gene lookup returns CDR1 LNHDA and CDR2 SQIVND (reference sequence). This CDR3 region has 14 residues. Full variable domain (missing parts from reference TRBV19 and TRBJ2-3): DGGITQSPKYLFRKEGQNVTLSCEQNLNHDAMYWYRQDPGQGLRLIYYSQIVNDFQKGDIAEGYSVSREKKESFPLTVTSAQKNPTAFYLCASSLGLQSDTQYFGPGTRLTVL.